This TCR beta chain was recovered during a study of radiation and T cells in renal cell carcinoma. Study findings and constraints: Top tumor clonotypes rose in blood 2 weeks post-radiation, then contracted.

TCRdb's copy holds only in-frame clones and misses some; the assay was immunoSEQ multiplex PCR. Of approximately 70,000 clones listed, 65% to 80% were seen once; the top ten hold 6.5% to 7.5%. Trimming cost V 4 bases and J 0 bases, with 12 bases left between them. The germline CDR1 and CDR2 sequences are MNHNY and SVGAGI (reference sequence). The CDR3 extends over 15 amino acids. The time point was: blood 4 weeks post-SBRT, at nephrectomy. Documented treatment: 15 Gy SBRT to primary tumor, nephrectomy 4 weeks later. Nephrectomy followed 15 Gy stereotactic body radiation by 4 weeks. After SBRT, blood was collected at 2 and 4 weeks, plus baseline. Clear cell pathology was present in this patient's renal cell carcinoma. With respect to this clone: No antigen is known for it.

The input for sequencing was blood, taken from a patient whose treatment included radiotherapy and nephrectomy. This sequence joins TRBV6-6 and TRBJ1-1; weak D call: TRBD1 (6 bases). This clonotype originated in a man aged 55-75 years with renal cell carcinoma. The DNA for the CDR3 is TGTGCCAGCAGTTCACAGGGAGTTATGAACACTGAAGCTTTCTTT. Amino acids: CASSSQGVMNTEAFF.